This entry is about one T cell receptor (beta chain). Its antigen is undetermined. The record originates from a study of vaccination effects on CD4 cells after COVID-19. In the study overall: The vaccine given was either BNT162b2 or mRNA-1273, in two doses.

Germline values: CDR1 SGHRS, CDR2 YFSETQ. CDR3 length: 15 amino acids. The V segment lost 4 bases and the J segment 0 bases; nucleotides outside the gene matches: 6. Sequenced by immunoSEQ multiplex PCR; TCRdb stores in-frame clones only, minus some. The profile shows around 68,000 clones, 75% to 90% of them singletons. Prior to sequencing, the ViraFEST assay stimulated PBMC with viral peptide pools, which expanded the antigen-specific CD4+ T cells. Cells that had been cultured for nine to eleven days were the source of isolated CD4+ T cells. The healthy vaccine recipients, who had no prior SARS-CoV-2 infection, showed negative nucleocapsid antibodies. General study points: Cross-reactivity with common cold coronaviruses was shown by only 1 of 255 vaccine-induced clones in healthy vaccinees. Marked clonal contraction was seen late after vaccination (in both infection- and vaccine-induced clones).

The chain combines TRBV5-1 with TRBJ2-7; 8 bases are a match to TRBD1. The sequencing used CD4+ T cells from PBMCs cultured with SARS-CoV-2 spike peptides, collected before COVID-19 vaccination. This TCR was recovered from a human donor who received a COVID-19 vaccine. The CDR3 here is CASSQGQGSSYEQYV. In DNA form, the CDR3 reads TGCGCCAGCAGCCAAGGACAGGGTAGCTCCTACGAGCAGTACGTC.